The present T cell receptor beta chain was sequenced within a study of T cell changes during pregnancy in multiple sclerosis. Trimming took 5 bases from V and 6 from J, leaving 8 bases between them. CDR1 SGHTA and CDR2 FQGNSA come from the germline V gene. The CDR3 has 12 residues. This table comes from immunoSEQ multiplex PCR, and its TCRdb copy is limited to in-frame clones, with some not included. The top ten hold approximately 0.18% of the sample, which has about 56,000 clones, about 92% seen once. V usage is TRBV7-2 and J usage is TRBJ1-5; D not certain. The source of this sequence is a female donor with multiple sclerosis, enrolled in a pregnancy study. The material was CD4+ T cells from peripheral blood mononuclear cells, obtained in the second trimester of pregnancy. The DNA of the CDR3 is TGTGCCAGCAGCGCGGGAGTTCAGCCCCAGCATTTT. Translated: CASSAGVQPQHF.